This TCR beta chain was sequenced in a study of technical replicates of blood from a handful of donors. This CDR3 spans 10 amino acids. CDR1 and CDR2 (germline): MGHDK, SYGVNS. V lost 3 bases to trimming and J lost 8 bases, with 4 bases between them. The table came from immunoSEQ multiplex PCR; TCRdb's copy has only in-frame clones and leaves some out. The table shows 75,000 to 85,000 clones, with more than 90% occurring only once. Sample: T cells isolated from PBMCs. V is TRBV25-1 and J is TRBJ1-2; D gene uncertain. The TCR comes from a human donor in good health. DNA for the CDR3: TGTGCCAGCAGTGATCTCGGCTACACCTTC. This gives the protein CASSDLGYTF.